A single T cell receptor beta chain is shown here with its context. This sample was included in a study of cytomegalovirus exposure and HLA in healthy donors. 60 Vbeta and 13 Jbeta primers were used in PCR. Method: immunoSEQ multiplex PCR; TCRdb's copy keeps in-frame clones and lacks some. The repertoire table contains 95,000 to 150,000 clones. The clonotype comes from a man between 40 and 49 years old in good health and CMV-seronegative. Sample: PBMCs.

DNA for the CDR3: TGTGCCAGCAGCGAACGAGATAGCACAGATACGCAGTATTTT. Translation gives CASSERDSTDTQYF. J is TRBJ2-3 and V is TRBV7-2, with D unresolved. Germline V gene lookup returns CDR1 SGHTA and CDR2 FQGNSA. The CDR3 length is 14 residues. Trimming removed 5 bases from V and 0 bases from J, with 9 bases in between.